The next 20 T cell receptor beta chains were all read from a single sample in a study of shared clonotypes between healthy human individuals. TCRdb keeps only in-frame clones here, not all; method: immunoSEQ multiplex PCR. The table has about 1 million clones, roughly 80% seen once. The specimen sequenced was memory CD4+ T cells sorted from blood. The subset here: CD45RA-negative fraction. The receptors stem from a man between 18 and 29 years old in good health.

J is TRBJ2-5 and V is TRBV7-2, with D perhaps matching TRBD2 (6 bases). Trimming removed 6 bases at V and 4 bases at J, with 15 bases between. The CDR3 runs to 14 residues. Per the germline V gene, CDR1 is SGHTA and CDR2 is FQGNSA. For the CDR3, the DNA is TGTGCCAGCAGTTTGACGGCGGGGATAGAGACCCAGTACTTC. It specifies CASSLTAGIETQYF.

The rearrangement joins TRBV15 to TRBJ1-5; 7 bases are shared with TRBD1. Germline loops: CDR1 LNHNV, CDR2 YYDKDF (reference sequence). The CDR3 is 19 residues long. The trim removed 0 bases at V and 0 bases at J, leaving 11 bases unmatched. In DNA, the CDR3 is TGTGCCACCAGCAGAGAATCACAGGGGAGGGGTAATAGCAATCAGCCCCAGCATTTT. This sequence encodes CATSRESQGRGNSNQPQHF.

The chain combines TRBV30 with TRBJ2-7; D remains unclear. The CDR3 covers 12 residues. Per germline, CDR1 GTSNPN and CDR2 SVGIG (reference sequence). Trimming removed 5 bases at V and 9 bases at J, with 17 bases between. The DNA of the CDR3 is TGTGCCTGGGGACGGATGACTGGTTGGCAGTACTTC. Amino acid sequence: CAWGRMTGWQYF.

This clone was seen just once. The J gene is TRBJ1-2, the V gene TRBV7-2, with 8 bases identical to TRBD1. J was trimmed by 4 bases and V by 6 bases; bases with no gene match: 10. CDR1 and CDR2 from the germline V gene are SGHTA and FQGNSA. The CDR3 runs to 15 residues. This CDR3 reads CASRPGQGGPYGYTF. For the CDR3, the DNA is TGTGCCAGCAGACCAGGACAGGGAGGCCCCTATGGCTACACCTTC.

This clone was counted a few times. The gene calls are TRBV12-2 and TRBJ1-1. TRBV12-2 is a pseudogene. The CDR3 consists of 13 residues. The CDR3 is CASLNGVSTEAFF. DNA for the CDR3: TGTGCAAGTCTGAACGGGGTTTCCACTGAAGCTTTCTTT.

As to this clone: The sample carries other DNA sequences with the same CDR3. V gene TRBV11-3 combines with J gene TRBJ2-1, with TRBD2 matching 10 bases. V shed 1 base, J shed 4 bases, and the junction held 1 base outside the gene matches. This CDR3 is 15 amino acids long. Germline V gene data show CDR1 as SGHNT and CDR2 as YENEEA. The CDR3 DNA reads TGTGCCAGCAGCTTAGGACTAGCGGGTTACAATGAGCAGTTCTTC. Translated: CASSLGLAGYNEQFF.

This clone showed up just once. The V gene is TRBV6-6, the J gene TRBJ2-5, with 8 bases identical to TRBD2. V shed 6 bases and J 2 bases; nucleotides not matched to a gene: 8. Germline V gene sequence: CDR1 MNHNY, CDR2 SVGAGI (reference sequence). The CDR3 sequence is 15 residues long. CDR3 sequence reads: CASRPHPGGQETQYF. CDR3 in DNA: TGTGCCAGCAGGCCTCATCCGGGAGGGCAAGAGACCCAGTACTTC.

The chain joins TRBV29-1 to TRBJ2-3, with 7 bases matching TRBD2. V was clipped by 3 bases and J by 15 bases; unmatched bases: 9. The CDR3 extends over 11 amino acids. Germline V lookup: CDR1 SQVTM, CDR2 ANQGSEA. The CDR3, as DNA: TGCAGCGTTGAGAGCGGGGTTTCTCAATATTTT. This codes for CSVESGVSQYF.

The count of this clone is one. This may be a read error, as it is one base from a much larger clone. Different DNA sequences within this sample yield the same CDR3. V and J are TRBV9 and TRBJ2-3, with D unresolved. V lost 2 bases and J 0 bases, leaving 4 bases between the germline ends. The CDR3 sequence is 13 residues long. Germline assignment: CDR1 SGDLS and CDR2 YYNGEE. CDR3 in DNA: TGTGCCAGCAGCGTGGACAGCACAGATACGCAGTATTTT. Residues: CASSVDSTDTQYF. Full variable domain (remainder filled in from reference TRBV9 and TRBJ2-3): DSGVTQTPKHLITATGQRVTLRCSPRSGDLSVYWYQQSLDQGLQFLIQYYNGEERAKGNILERFSAQQFPDLHSELNLSSLELGDSALYFCASSVDSTDTQYFGPGTRLTVL.

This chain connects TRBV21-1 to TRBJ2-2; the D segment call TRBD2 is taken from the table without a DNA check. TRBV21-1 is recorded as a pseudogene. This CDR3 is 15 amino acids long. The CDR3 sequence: CASTSGGTNTGELFF. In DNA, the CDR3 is TGTGCCAGCACTAGCGGGGGAACGAACACCGGGGAGCTGTTTTTT.

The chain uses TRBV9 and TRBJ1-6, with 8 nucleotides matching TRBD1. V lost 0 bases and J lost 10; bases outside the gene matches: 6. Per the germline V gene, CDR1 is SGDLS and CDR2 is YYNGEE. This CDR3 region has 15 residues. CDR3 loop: CASSVEGRGPSPLHF. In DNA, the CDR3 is TGTGCCAGCAGCGTAGAGGGCAGGGGGCCCTCACCCCTCCACTTT.

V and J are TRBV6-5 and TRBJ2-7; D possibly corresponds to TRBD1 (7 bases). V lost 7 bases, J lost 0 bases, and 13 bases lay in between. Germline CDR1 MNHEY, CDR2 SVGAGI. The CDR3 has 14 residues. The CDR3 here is CASNPGGNSYEQYF. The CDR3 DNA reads TGTGCCAGCAACCCAGGGGGGAACTCCTACGAGCAGTACTTC.

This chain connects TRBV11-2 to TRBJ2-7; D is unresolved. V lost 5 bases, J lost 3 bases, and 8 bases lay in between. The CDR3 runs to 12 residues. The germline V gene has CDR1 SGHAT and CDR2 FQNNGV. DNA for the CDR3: TGTGCCAGCAGCCGTGACGGCTACGAGCAGTACTTC. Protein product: CASSRDGYEQYF.

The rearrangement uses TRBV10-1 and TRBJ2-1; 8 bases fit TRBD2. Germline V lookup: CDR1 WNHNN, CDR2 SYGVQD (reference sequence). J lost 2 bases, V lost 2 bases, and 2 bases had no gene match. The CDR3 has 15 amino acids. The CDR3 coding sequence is TGCGCCAGCAGTGAGGAGCGGGGGACCTACAATGAGCAGTTCTTC. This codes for CASSEERGTYNEQFF.

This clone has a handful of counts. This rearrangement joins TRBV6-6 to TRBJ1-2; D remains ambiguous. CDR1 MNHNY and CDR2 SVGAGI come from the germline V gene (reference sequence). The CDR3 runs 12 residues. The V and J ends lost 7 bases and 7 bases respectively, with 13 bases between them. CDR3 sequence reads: CASTSSNGGYTF. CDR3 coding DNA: TGTGCCAGCACGTCGAGTAACGGTGGCTACACCTTC.

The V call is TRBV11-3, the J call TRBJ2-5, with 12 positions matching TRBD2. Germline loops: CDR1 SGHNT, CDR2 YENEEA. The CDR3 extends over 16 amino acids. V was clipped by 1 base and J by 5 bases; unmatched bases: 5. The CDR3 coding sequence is TGTGCCAGCAGCTTAGGGGCTAGCGGGGGGGCGGAGACCCAGTACTTC. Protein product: CASSLGASGGAETQYF.

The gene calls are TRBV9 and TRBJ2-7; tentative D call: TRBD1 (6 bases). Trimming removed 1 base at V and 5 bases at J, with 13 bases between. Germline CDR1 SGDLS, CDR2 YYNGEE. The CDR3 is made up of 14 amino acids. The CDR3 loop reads CASSVLGGVNEQYF. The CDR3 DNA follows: TGTGCCAGCAGCGTACTAGGGGGAGTGAACGAGCAGTACTTC.

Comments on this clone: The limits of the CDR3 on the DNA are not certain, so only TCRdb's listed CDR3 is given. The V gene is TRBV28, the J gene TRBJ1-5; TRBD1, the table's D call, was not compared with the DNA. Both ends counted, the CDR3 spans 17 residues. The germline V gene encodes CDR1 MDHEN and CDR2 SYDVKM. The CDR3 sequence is CASSSSASGQRNQPQHF.

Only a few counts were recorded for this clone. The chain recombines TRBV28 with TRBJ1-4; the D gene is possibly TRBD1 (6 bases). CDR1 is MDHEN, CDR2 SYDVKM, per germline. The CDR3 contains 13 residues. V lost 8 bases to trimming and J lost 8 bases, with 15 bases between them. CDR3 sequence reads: CASGPVDSEKLFF. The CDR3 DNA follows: TGTGCCAGCGGGCCTGTGGACAGCGAAAAACTGTTTTTT.

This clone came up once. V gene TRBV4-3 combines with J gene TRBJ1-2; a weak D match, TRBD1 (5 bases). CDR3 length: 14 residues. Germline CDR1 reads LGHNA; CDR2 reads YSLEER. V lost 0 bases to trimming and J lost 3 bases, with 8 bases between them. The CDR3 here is CASSQDPRDYGYTF. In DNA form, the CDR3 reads TGCGCCAGCAGCCAAGACCCCAGGGACTATGGCTACACCTTC.